The next 2 T cell receptor beta chains were all read from a single sample in a study of OX40 agonist ivuxolimab in advanced cancers. TCRdb keeps only in-frame clones here, not all; method: immunoSEQ multiplex PCR. The repertoire holds 80,000 to 85,000 clones, with around four fifths as singletons. Sequencing was performed on CD4+ or CD8+ T cells sorted from blood, taken in a trial of the OX40 agonist ivuxolimab. The receptors derive from an adult with an advanced solid tumor such as melanoma, head and neck, liver or kidney cancer.

The V and J genes are TRBV30 and TRBJ2-5, with D uncertain. The J call is doubtful: the DNA matches TRBJ2-7 better. This CDR3 is built from 11 residues. The V gene's germline CDR1 is GTSNPN and CDR2 SVGIG (reference sequence). CDR3 in DNA: TGTGCCTGGATTAGTTTGTACGAGCAGTACTTC. Its protein is CAWISLYEQYF.

The chain carries TRBV7-9 and TRBJ1-6; D gene unclear. Germline CDR1 and CDR2: SEHNR and FQNEAQ (reference sequence). This CDR3 has 14 amino acids. The V and J ends lost 1 base and 4 bases respectively, with 5 bases between them. The CDR3 nucleotides read TGTGCCAGCAGCTTAGAACAGTATAATTCACCCCTCCACTTT. This translates into CASSLEQYNSPLHF.